Listed below are T cell receptor beta chains from one sample, sequenced in a study of blood T cell repertoires in COVID-19. Libraries were prepared by immunoSEQ multiplex PCR; TCRdb keeps only in-frame clonotypes and omits some of them. This table holds roughly 230,000 clones, about four fifths found once. Sequences were obtained from peripheral blood. The source of these receptors is a woman of 80 years or more with acute or convalescent COVID-19. The conserved cysteine and the conserved F or W are not part of the CDR3 here. The D gene is left open where the match is weak.

CDR3 length: 17
D gene: .
V gene: TRBV7-9
J gene: TRBJ2-2
CDR3 protein: ASAAGTGGFISNTGELF

CDR3 length: 14
D gene: TRBD1
V gene: TRBV11-2
J gene: TRBJ2-3
CDR3 protein: ASSSPGQELLDTQY

CDR3 length: 14
D gene: TRBD1
V gene: TRBV18
J gene: TRBJ2-7
CDR3 protein: ASSPQGAILINEQY

CDR3 length: 15
D gene: TRBD2
V gene: TRBV7-2
J gene: TRBJ2-2
CDR3 protein: ASSLVGSGANTGELF

CDR3 length: 12
D gene: .
V gene: TRBV30
J gene: TRBJ2-7
CDR3 protein: AWTPPQKTYEQY

CDR3 length: 11
D gene: .
V gene: TRBV9
J gene: TRBJ1-1
CDR3 protein: ASQKSPNTEAF

CDR3 length: 11
D gene: .
V gene: TRBV2
J gene: TRBJ1-1
CDR3 protein: ASSLEINTEAF

CDR3 length: 14
D gene: .
V gene: TRBV6-1
J gene: TRBJ1-5
CDR3 protein: ASSDKGGISNQPQH

CDR3 length: 15
D gene: .
V gene: TRBV28
J gene: TRBJ1-5
CDR3 protein: ASSSTGKEVSNQPQH

CDR3 length: 12
D gene: .
V gene: TRBV7-2
J gene: TRBJ1-2
CDR3 protein: ASSLFQGSGGYT

CDR3 length: 13
D gene: .
V gene: TRBV29-1
J gene: TRBJ1-1
CDR3 protein: SVDRSRQMNTEAF

CDR3 length: 11
D gene: .
V gene: TRBV5-4
J gene: TRBJ1-1
CDR3 protein: ASSLAQGMEAF

CDR3 length: 12
D gene: .
V gene: TRBV2
J gene: TRBJ1-4
CDR3 protein: ASRVDRTNEKLF

CDR3 length: 10
D gene: .
V gene: TRBV30
J gene: TRBJ1-2
CDR3 protein: AWAGISEGYT

CDR3 length: 13
D gene: .
V gene: TRBV7-2
J gene: TRBJ2-2
CDR3 protein: ASSYTGTNTGELF

CDR3 length: 11
D gene: .
V gene: TRBV5-1
J gene: TRBJ1-1
CDR3 protein: ASLGTSNTEAF

CDR3 length: 13
D gene: TRBD1
V gene: TRBV6-2/TRBV6-3
J gene: TRBJ1-2
CDR3 protein: ASSYSEGADYGYT

CDR3 length: 11
D gene: .
V gene: TRBV12-3/TRBV12-4
J gene: TRBJ1-2
CDR3 protein: ASSEQSNYGYT

CDR3 length: 11
D gene: .
V gene: TRBV3-1/TRBV3-2
J gene: TRBJ1-2
CDR3 protein: ASSHYLGGGYT

CDR3 length: 12
D gene: .
V gene: TRBV11-3
J gene: TRBJ2-1
CDR3 protein: ASSPTVRVNEQF

CDR3 length: 11
D gene: TRBD1
V gene: TRBV4-1
J gene: TRBJ2-4
CDR3 protein: ASSTRTGNIQY

CDR3 length: 12
D gene: .
V gene: TRBV7-2
J gene: TRBJ2-7
CDR3 protein: ASSLAQGPYEQY

CDR3 length: 10
D gene: .
V gene: TRBV7-2
J gene: TRBJ2-3
CDR3 protein: ASSLFTDTQY

CDR3 length: 13
D gene: .
V gene: TRBV11-2
J gene: TRBJ1-4
CDR3 protein: ASSRTAATNEKLF